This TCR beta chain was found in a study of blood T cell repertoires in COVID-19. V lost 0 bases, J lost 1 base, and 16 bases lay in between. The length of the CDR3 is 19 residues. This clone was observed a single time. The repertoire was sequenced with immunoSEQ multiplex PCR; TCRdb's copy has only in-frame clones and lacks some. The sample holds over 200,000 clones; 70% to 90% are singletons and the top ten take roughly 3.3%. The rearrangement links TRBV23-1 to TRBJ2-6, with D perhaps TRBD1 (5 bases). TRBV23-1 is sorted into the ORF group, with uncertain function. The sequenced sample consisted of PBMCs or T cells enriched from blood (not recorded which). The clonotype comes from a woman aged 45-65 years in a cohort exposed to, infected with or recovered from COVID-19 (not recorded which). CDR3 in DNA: TGCGCCAGCAGTCAATCCTGGTCAGGGAAGGGTTCTGGGGCCAACGTCCTGACTTTC. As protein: CASSQSWSGKGSGANVLTF.